This paragraph covers one T cell receptor (beta chain) sequence. Its antigen remains unknown. Clones were sequenced by immunoSEQ multiplex PCR, and TCRdb holds only the in-frame ones, with some missing. Among over 50,000 clones listed, 80% to 95% were seen once. The donors were in the roughly 130-subject validation cohort; that cohort was separate from the roughly 620-subject first cohort. These data originate in a study of cytomegalovirus exposure and HLA in healthy donors. The wider study: The 120 or so validation repertoires, a later analysis reported, used the same platform as the approximately 700 first-cohort repertoires. Study-level findings and limits: Whilst most TCR sequences proved rare, a subset of public TCRs occurred across many donors. It was reported that the classifier diagnosed cytomegalovirus status with high specificity and sensitivity in both the original and validation cohorts.

The CDR3 contains 11 residues. Trimming took off 4 bases at V and 7 bases at J, with 10 bases between the two ends. Germline CDR1 and CDR2: SQVTM and ANQGSEA. This chain connects TRBV29-1 to TRBJ2-5, with D perhaps matching TRBD1 (5 bases). Sequencing was carried out using PBMCs. This TCR was sampled from a man in his late teens or twenties in good health and CMV-seropositive. CDR3 in DNA: TGCAGCGTTGGCCAGGGTGGGACCCAGTACTTC. This translates into CSVGQGGTQYF.